This entry is about one T cell receptor (beta chain). What it binds is not known. V lost 2 bases, J lost 4 bases, and 12 bases stayed unmatched. The CDR3 is made up of 18 amino acids. Germline V gives CDR1 SGHRS, CDR2 YFSETQ. RNA, at about 0.45 to 1 ug, was reverse transcribed with random hexamers. Amplification of TCR beta CDR3 by immunoSEQ multiplex PCR spanned 54 Vbeta and 13 Jbeta. In TCRdb, the immunoSEQ multiplex PCR reads were re-called with MiXCR into one record per CDR3 protein. Of approximately 200,000 distinct CDR3 sequences in the sample, nearly 95% were seen once. This specimen belongs to a study of CD8 T cells in Susac syndrome. Study-level points and caveats: A relatively small number of individuals underwent TCR sequencing and HLA analysis.

TCR beta sequencing was performed on blood CD8+ and CD4+ T cells. The multiple sclerosis control cohort comprised treatment-naive individuals presenting with stable or active relapsing-remitting disease. This chain links TRBV5-1 with TRBJ1-2; 12 bases match TRBD1. The receptor comes from a human donor with multiple sclerosis. Sequences were obtained from CD4+ T cells from PBMCs. The CDR3 DNA follows: TGCGCCAGCAGCTTAACCCCGGGACAGGGGGCGAGAGGCTATGGCTACACCTTC. Residues: CASSLTPGQGARGYGYTF.